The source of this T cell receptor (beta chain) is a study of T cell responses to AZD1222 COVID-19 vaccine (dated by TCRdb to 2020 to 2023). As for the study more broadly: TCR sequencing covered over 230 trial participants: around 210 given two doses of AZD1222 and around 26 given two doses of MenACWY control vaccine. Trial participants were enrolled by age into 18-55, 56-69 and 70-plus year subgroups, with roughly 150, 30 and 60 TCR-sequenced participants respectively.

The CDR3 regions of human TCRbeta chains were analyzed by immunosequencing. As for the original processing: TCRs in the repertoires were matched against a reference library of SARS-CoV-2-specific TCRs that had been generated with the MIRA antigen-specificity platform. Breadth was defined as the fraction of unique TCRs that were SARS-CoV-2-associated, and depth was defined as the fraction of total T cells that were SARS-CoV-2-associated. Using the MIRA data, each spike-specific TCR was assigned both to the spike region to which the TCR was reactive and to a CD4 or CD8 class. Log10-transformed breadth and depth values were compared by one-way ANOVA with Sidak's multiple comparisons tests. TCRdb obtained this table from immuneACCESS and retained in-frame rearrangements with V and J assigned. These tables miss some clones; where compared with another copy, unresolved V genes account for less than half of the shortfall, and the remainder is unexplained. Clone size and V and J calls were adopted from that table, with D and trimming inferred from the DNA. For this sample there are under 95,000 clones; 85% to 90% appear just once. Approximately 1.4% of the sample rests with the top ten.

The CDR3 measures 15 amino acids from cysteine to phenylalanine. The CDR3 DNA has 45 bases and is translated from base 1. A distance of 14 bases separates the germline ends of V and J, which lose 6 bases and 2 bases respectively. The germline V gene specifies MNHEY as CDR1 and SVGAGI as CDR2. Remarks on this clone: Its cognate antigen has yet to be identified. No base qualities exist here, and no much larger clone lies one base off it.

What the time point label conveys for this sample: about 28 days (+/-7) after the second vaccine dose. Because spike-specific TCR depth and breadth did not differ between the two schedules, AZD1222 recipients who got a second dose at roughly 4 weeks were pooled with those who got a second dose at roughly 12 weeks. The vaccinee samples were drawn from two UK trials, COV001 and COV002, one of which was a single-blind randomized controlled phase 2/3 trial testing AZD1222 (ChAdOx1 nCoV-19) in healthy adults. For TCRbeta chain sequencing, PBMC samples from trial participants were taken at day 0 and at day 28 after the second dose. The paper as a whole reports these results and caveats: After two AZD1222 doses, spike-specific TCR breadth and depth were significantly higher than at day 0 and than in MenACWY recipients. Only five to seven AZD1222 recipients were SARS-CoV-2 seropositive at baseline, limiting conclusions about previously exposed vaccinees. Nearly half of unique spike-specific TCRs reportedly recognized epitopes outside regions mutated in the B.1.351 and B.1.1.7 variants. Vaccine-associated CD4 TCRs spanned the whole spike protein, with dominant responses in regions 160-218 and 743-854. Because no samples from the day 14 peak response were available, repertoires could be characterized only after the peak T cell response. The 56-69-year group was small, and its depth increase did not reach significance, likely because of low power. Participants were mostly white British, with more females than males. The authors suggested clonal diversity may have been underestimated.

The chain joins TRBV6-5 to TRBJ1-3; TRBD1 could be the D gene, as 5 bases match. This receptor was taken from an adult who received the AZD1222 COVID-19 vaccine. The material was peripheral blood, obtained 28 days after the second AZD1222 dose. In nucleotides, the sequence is TGTGCCAGCAGCCTCGGGGGTTCTGCTGGAAACACCATATATTTT. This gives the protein CASSLGGSAGNTIYF.